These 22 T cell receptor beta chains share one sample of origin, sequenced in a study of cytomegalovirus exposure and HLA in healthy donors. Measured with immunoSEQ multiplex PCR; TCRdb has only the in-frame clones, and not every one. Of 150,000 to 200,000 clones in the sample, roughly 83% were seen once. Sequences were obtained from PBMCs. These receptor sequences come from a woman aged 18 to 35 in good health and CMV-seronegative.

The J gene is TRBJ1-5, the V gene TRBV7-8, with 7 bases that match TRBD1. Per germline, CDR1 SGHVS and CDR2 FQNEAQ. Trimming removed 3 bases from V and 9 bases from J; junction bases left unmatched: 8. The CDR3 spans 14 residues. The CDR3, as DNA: TGTGCCAGCAGCTTTAACAGGGGATCGTGGCCCCAGCATTTT. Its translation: CASSFNRGSWPQHF.

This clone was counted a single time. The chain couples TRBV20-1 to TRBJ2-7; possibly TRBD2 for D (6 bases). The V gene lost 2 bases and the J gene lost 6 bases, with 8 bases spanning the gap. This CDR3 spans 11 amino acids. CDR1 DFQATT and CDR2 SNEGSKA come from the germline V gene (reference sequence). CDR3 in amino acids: CSARMEGEQYF. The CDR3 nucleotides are TGCAGTGCTAGAATGGAGGGCGAGCAGTACTTC.

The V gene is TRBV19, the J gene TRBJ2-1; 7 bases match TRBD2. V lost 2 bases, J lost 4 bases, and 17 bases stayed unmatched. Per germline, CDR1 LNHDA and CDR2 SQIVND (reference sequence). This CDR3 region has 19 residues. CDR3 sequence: CASSIIREEMGPPYNEQFF. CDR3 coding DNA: TGTGCCAGTAGTATAATTCGGGAGGAAATGGGACCCCCTTACAATGAGCAGTTCTTC.

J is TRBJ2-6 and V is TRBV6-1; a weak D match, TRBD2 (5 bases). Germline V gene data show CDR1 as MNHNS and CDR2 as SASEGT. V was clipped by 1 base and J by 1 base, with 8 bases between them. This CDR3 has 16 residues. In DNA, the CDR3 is TGTGCCAGCAGTGAAGAGAGGGTATCTGGGGCCAACGTCCTGACTTTC. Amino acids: CASSEERVSGANVLTF.

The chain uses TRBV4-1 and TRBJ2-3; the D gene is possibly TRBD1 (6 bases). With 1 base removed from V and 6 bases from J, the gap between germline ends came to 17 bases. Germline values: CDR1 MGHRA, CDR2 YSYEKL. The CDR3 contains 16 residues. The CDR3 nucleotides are TGCGCCAGCAGCCAAGGGTCACAGGGAGTTCGGGATACGCAGTATTTT. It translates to CASSQGSQGVRDTQYF.

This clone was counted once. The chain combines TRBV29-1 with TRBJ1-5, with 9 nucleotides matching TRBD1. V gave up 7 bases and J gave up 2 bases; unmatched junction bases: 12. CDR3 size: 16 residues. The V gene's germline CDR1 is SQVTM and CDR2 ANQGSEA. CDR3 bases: TGCAGCGACTGGGACAGGGAAAGGCGGGGCAATCAGCCCCAGCATTTT. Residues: CSDWDRERRGNQPQHF. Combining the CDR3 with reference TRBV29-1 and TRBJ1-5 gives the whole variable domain SAVISQKPSRDICQRGTSLTIQCQVDSQVTMMFWYRQQPGQSLTLIATANQGSEATYESGFVIDKFPISRPNLTFSTLTVSNMSPEDSSIYLCSDWDRERRGNQPQHFGDGTRLSIL.

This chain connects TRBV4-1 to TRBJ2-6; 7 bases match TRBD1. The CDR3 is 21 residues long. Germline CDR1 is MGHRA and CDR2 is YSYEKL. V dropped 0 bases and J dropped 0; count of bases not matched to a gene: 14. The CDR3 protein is CASSQDRLRGRRISGANVLTF. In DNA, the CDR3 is TGCGCCAGCAGCCAAGATAGGCTAAGGGGGCGCAGGATCTCTGGGGCCAACGTCCTGACTTTC.

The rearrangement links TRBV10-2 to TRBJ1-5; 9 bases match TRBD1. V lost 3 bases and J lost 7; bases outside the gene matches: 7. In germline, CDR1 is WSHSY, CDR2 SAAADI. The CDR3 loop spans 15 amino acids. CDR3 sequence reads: CASSDRTGDWQPQHF. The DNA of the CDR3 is TGCGCCAGCAGTGATCGGACAGGGGATTGGCAGCCCCAGCATTTT.

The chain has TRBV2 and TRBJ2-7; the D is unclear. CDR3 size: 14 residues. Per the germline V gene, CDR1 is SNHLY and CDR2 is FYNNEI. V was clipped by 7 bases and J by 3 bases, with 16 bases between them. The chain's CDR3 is CASTPLQALYEQYF. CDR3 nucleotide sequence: TGTGCCAGCACGCCCTTGCAGGCCCTCTACGAGCAGTACTTC.

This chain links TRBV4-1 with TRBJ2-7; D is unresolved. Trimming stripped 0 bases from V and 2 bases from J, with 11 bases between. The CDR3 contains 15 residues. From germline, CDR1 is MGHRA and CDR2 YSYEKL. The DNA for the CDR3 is TGCGCCAGCAGCCAAGATCGGCCAGGTCCCTACGAGCAGTACTTC. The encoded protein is CASSQDRPGPYEQYF.

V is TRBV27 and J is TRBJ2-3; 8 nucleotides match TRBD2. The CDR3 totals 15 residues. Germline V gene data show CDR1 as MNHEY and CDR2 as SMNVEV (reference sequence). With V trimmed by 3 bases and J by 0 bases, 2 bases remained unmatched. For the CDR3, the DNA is TGTGCCAGCAGTTTTAGCGGGGAAAGCACAGATACGCAGTATTTT. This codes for CASSFSGESTDTQYF.

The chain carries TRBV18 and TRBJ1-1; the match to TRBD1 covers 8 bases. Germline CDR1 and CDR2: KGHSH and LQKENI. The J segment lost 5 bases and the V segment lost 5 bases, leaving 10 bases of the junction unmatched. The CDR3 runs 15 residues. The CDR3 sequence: CASSGGTGLDTEAFF. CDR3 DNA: TGTGCCAGCTCAGGAGGGACAGGACTGGATACTGAAGCTTTCTTT.

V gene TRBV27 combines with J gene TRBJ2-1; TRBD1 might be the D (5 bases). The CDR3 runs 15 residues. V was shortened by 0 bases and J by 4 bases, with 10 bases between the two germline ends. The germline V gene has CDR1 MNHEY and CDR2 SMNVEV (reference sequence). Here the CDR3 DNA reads TGTGCCAGCAGTTTATCCAGGGCTGCGTACAATGAGCAGTTCTTC. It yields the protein CASSLSRAAYNEQFF.

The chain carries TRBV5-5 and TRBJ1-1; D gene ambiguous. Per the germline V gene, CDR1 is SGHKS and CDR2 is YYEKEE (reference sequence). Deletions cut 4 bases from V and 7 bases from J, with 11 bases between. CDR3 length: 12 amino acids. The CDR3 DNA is TGTGCCAGCAGCGCACCGGGTATTGAAGCTTTCTTT. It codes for CASSAPGIEAFF.

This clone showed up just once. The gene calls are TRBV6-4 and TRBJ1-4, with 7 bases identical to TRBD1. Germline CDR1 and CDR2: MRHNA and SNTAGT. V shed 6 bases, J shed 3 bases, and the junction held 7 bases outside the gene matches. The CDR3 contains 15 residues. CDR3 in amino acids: CASRPQGSANEKLFF. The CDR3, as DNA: TGTGCCAGCAGACCACAGGGGTCGGCTAATGAAAAACTGTTTTTT.

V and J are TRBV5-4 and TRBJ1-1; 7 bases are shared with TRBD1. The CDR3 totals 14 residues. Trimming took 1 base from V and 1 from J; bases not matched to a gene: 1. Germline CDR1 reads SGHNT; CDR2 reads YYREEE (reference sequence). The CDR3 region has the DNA TGTGCCAGCAGCTTGACAGGGGCGAACACTGAAGCTTTCTTT. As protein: CASSLTGANTEAFF.

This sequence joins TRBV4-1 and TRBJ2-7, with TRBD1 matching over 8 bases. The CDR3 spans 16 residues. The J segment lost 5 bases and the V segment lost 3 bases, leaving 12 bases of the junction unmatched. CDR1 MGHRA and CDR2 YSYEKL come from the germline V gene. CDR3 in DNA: TGCGCCAGCAGCCAGAGATCTCGGGACAGGAACCACGAGCAGTACTTC. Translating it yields CASSQRSRDRNHEQYF.

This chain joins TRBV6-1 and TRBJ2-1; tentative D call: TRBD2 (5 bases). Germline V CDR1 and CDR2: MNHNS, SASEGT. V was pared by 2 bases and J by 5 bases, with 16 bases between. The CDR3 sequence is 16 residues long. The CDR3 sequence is CASSERRLAGHNEQFF. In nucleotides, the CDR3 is TGTGCCAGCAGTGAACGTCGGCTAGCAGGCCACAATGAGCAGTTCTTC.

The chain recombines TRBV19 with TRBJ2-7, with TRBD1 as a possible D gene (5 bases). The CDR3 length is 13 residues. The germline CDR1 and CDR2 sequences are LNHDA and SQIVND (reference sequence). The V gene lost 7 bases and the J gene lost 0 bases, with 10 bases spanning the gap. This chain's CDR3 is CASNQGSSYEQYF. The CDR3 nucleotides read TGTGCCAGTAATCAGGGTAGCTCCTACGAGCAGTACTTC.

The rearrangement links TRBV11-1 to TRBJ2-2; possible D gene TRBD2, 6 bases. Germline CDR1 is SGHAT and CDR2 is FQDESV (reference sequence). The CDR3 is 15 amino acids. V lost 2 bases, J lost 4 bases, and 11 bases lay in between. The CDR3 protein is CASSLSRGSTGELFF. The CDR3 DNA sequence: TGTGCCAGCAGCTTATCGCGGGGTAGCACCGGGGAGCTGTTTTTT.

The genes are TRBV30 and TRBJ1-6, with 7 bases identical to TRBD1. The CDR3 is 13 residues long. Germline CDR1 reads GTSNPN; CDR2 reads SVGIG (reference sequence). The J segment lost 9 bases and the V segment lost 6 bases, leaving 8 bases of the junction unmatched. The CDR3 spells CACRQGLSSPLHF. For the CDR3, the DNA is TGTGCCTGCCGACAGGGTTTGAGTTCACCCCTCCACTTT.

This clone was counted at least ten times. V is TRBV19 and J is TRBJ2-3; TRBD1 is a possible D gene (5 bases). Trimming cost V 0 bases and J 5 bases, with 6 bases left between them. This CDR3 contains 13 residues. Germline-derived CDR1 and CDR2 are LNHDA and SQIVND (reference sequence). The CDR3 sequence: CASSIDRVDTQYF. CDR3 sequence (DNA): TGTGCCAGTAGTATAGACAGGGTAGATACGCAGTATTTT.